These 32 T cell receptor beta chains were sequenced from one sample in a study of cytomegalovirus exposure and HLA in healthy donors. Primers for the PCR totalled 60 Vbeta and 13 Jbeta. Clones were read by immunoSEQ multiplex PCR, and TCRdb kept only the in-frame ones, dropping some. This table has approximately 210,000 clones, roughly 80% appearing once. The sample comprised PBMCs. The receptors originated from a male donor in good health and CMV-seropositive.

V is TRBV7-9 and J is TRBJ2-7; tentative D call: TRBD2 (6 bases). The CDR3 has 15 amino acids. Germline lookup yields CDR1 SEHNR and CDR2 FQNEAQ (reference sequence). V shed 3 bases and J shed 0 bases, with 12 bases lying between them. The DNA for the CDR3 is TGTGCCAGCAGCTTGGGGGGAGCGACCTCCTACGAGCAGTACTTC. Translated: CASSLGGATSYEQYF.

The V gene is TRBV5-8, the J gene TRBJ1-4; possibly TRBD1 for D (6 bases). Trimming left V 0 bases short and J 4 bases short, with 10 bases between. The CDR3 loop spans 15 amino acids. Germline CDR1 and CDR2: SGHTS and YDEGEE. The CDR3 region has the DNA TGTGCCAGCAGCTTGGTGGGGGCTCTTAATGAAAAACTGTTTTTT. It yields the protein CASSLVGALNEKLFF.

V and J are TRBV28 and TRBJ2-5, with 12 bases aligning to TRBD2. CDR3 length: 20 amino acids. CDR1 and CDR2 from the germline V gene are MDHEN and SYDVKM. After removal of 1 base from V and 0 bases from J, the junction contained 12 bases not matched to a gene. CDR3 nucleotides: TGTGCCAGCAGTTTATCCAGAATCGGACTAGCGGGAACACACCAAGAGACCCAGTACTTC. The encoded protein is CASSLSRIGLAGTHQETQYF. The entire variable domain, with the rest obtained from reference TRBV28 and TRBJ2-5, is as follows: DVKVTQSSRYLVKRTGEKVFLECVQDMDHENMFWYRQDPGLGLRLIYFSYDVKMKEKGDIPEGYSVSREKKERFSLILESASTNQTSMYLCASSLSRIGLAGTHQETQYFGPGTRLLVL.

J is TRBJ2-7 and V is TRBV28; D is unclear. The length of the CDR3 is 11 residues. V was clipped by 5 bases and J by 3 bases, with 5 bases between them. The germline V gene encodes CDR1 MDHEN and CDR2 SYDVKM. The DNA for the CDR3 is TGTGCCAGCAGTCAATTCTACGAGCAGTACTTC. This sequence encodes CASSQFYEQYF.

As regards this clone: Germline is not matched at one junction end, which may reflect a read error. CDR3 coding DNA: TGTGCCAGCAGCTTAAATCCTCCCCGCCTCTCCTATGAGCAGTACTTC. Translation: CASSLNPPRLSYEQYF. This chain joins TRBV11-1 and TRBJ2-7, with D unclear. This CDR3 region has 16 residues. Germline CDR1 SGHAT, CDR2 FQDESV (reference sequence).

The chain has TRBV10-2 and TRBJ2-2; the D gene is possibly TRBD2 (6 bases). The CDR3 length is 13 residues. Germline CDR1 is WSHSY and CDR2 is SAAADI. The V and J ends lost 6 bases and 2 bases respectively, with 7 bases between them. The CDR3 sequence is CASRGGNTGELFF. The CDR3, as DNA: TGCGCCAGCAGGGGGGGAAACACCGGGGAGCTGTTTTTT.

V usage is TRBV29-1 and J usage is TRBJ2-7, with TRBD1 matching 10 bases. Germline trimming cut 5 bases from V and 6 bases from J; bases unmatched to any gene: 7. This CDR3 has 13 amino acids. Germline CDR1 and CDR2: SQVTM and ANQGSEA. CDR3 sequence (DNA): TGCAGCGTTCATGGGACAGGGGATAGCGAGCAGTACTTC. This encodes CSVHGTGDSEQYF.

This clone was detected only once. DNA for the CDR3: TGCGCCAGCAGCCAAGGAAACAGGGTGAACACCGGGGAGCTGTTTTTT. Residues: CASSQGNRVNTGELFF. The chain combines TRBV4-1 with TRBJ2-2, with D maybe TRBD1 (6 bases). The CDR3 loop spans 16 amino acids. The germline CDR1 and CDR2 sequences are MGHRA and YSYEKL. The V and J ends lost 1 base and 1 base respectively, with 10 bases between them.

CDR3: CASSVGQTEAFF. The CDR3, as DNA: TGTGCCAGCAGCGTAGGTCAGACTGAAGCTTTCTTT. This chain connects TRBV9 to TRBJ1-1; D not resolved. V gave up 0 bases and J gave up 5 bases, with 5 bases separating them. There are 12 residues in the CDR3. Germline V gives CDR1 SGDLS, CDR2 YYNGEE. The full variable domain, with the rest looked up from reference TRBV9 and TRBJ1-1, is DSGVTQTPKHLITATGQRVTLRCSPRSGDLSVYWYQQSLDQGLQFLIQYYNGEERAKGNILERFSAQQFPDLHSELNLSSLELGDSALYFCASSVGQTEAFFGQGTRLTVV.

This clone has a handful of counts. The chain joins TRBV7-9 to TRBJ1-2; D unclear. V shed 1 base and J shed 8 bases, with 11 bases lying between them. The CDR3 contains 13 residues. In germline, CDR1 is SEHNR, CDR2 FQNEAQ (reference sequence). The CDR3 coding sequence is TGTGCCAGCAGCTTAGATGCGGTAGTCGGCTACACCTTC. Its protein is CASSLDAVVGYTF.

The chain links TRBV28 to TRBJ2-1; TRBD1 aligns across 7 bases. V was pared by 5 bases and J by 5 bases, with 3 bases of the junction left unmatched. Germline lookup yields CDR1 MDHEN and CDR2 SYDVKM. CDR3 length: 13 residues. The DNA for the CDR3 is TGTGCCAGCAGTCAAACAGGGGACAATGAGCAGTTCTTC. This sequence encodes CASSQTGDNEQFF. The full variable domain, its missing parts supplied by reference TRBV28 and TRBJ2-1, is DVKVTQSSRYLVKRTGEKVFLECVQDMDHENMFWYRQDPGLGLRLIYFSYDVKMKEKGDIPEGYSVSREKKERFSLILESASTNQTSMYLCASSQTGDNEQFFGPGTRLTVL.

The chain is built from TRBV9 and TRBJ2-3, with 13 bases matching TRBD2. The V segment lost 4 bases and the J segment 6 bases; nucleotides outside the gene matches: 8. Germline V gives CDR1 SGDLS, CDR2 YYNGEE. The CDR3 contains 16 residues. The CDR3 DNA reads TGTGCCAGCAGCACGGGACTAGCGGGGTTTGGGGATACGCAGTATTTT. It codes for CASSTGLAGFGDTQYF.

The chain has TRBV10-3 and TRBJ1-2; D is possibly TRBD1 (6 bases). Germline V gene data show CDR1 as ENHRY and CDR2 as SYGVKD. Trimming stripped 0 bases from V and 4 bases from J, with 21 bases between. CDR3 length: 18 amino acids. CDR3 DNA: TGTGCCATCAGTGAGTCGTTGCCAGGGGCGGGGGCTAGCTATGGCTACACCTTC. Its protein product is CAISESLPGAGASYGYTF.

The V gene is TRBV9, the J gene TRBJ2-5, with 7 bases matching TRBD1. The CDR3 spans 15 residues. The V gene end was trimmed by 0 bases and the J gene end by 0 bases; junction bases not matched to a gene: 2. CDR1 and CDR2 (germline): SGDLS, YYNGEE. In DNA form, the CDR3 reads TGTGCCAGCAGCGTAGGCCAGGGGGACCAAGAGACCCAGTACTTC. Its protein is CASSVGQGDQETQYF.

J is TRBJ2-7 and V is TRBV11-2, with D unclear. CDR1 and CDR2 (germline): SGHAT, FQNNGV. The CDR3 has 14 amino acids. Trimming shortened V by 1 base and J by 0 bases, and 7 bases separated the two germline ends. The CDR3 protein is CASSLGTASYEQYF. CDR3 DNA: TGTGCCAGCAGCTTAGGTACTGCCTCCTACGAGCAGTACTTC.

The J gene is TRBJ2-3, the V gene TRBV5-1, with D perhaps matching TRBD2 (6 bases). Germline CDR1 SGHRS, CDR2 YFSETQ. The CDR3 is made up of 16 amino acids. Deletions cut 0 bases from V and 2 bases from J, with 13 bases between. The DNA for the CDR3 is TGCGCCAGCAGCTTGGGACTAGACGGTTCCACAGATACGCAGTATTTT. Translating gives CASSLGLDGSTDTQYF.

The rearrangement joins TRBV7-3 to TRBJ2-1, with 8 bases fitting TRBD1. Per germline, CDR1 SGHTA and CDR2 FQGTGA. V trimming: 5 bases; J trimming: 9 bases; junction bases outside the gene matches: 9. The CDR3 spans 14 residues. The CDR3 here is CASSTPGQVFEQFF. CDR3 sequence (DNA): TGTGCCAGCAGCACCCCGGGACAGGTCTTTGAGCAGTTCTTC. Full variable domain (outside the CDR3, taken from reference TRBV7-3 and TRBJ2-1): GAGVSQTPSNKVTEKGKYVELRCDPISGHTALYWYRQSLGQGPEFLIYFQGTGAADDSGLPNDRFFAVRPEGSVSTLKIQRTERGDSAVYLCASSTPGQVFEQFFGPGTRLTVL.

The J gene is TRBJ1-1, the V gene TRBV28, with D possibly being TRBD1 (5 bases). Trimming removed 7 bases at V and 11 bases at J, with 14 bases between. The CDR3 sequence is 11 residues long. From germline, CDR1 is MDHEN and CDR2 SYDVKM. The CDR3 sequence: CASNSGPGAFF. As DNA, the CDR3 is TGTGCCAGCAACTCAGGGCCGGGTGCTTTCTTT.

This clone was detected only once. The CDR3 is CASSFRNTEAFF. CDR3 in DNA: TGTGCCAGCAGCTTCAGGAACACTGAAGCTTTCTTT. The gene calls are TRBV7-2 and TRBJ1-1, with D uncertain. The germline V gene has CDR1 SGHTA and CDR2 FQGNSA. Trimming cost V 3 bases and J 1 base, with 3 bases left between them. The CDR3 length is 12 residues.

This clone has only a few counts. J is TRBJ2-2 and V is TRBV10-3; D is perhaps TRBD1 (5 bases). V lost 1 base to trimming and J lost 1 base, with 7 bases between them. Germline assignment: CDR1 ENHRY and CDR2 SYGVKD. This CDR3 has 15 amino acids. Here the CDR3 DNA reads TGTGCCATCAGTGAGTTAAGGGGGAACACCGGGGAGCTGTTTTTT. This gives the protein CAISELRGNTGELFF.

V usage is TRBV7-9 and J usage is TRBJ1-3, with unresolved D. The CDR3 is 14 amino acids. CDR1 is SEHNR, CDR2 FQNEAQ, per germline (reference sequence). Trimming stripped 2 bases from V and 1 base from J, with 6 bases between. The CDR3 spells CASSLRRSGNTIYF. The CDR3 DNA follows: TGTGCCAGCAGCTTACGGAGATCTGGAAACACCATATATTTT.

The V call is TRBV19, the J call TRBJ1-2; the D is unclear. Trimming pared 7 bases from V and 4 bases from J, leaving 10 bases between. In germline, CDR1 is LNHDA, CDR2 SQIVND (reference sequence). This CDR3 comprises 12 residues. The CDR3 nucleotides read TGTGCCAGTACCAGGCCATCCTATGGCTACACCTTC. It is translated as CASTRPSYGYTF. Together with reference TRBV19 and TRBJ1-2, the CDR3 gives the full variable domain: DGGITQSPKYLFRKEGQNVTLSCEQNLNHDAMYWYRQDPGQGLRLIYYSQIVNDFQKGDIAEGYSVSREKKESFPLTVTSAQKNPTAFYLCASTRPSYGYTFGSGTRLTVV.

Concerning this clone itself: Other nucleotide sequences from this sample produce the same CDR3. J is TRBJ2-5 and V is TRBV5-1; TRBD2 matches 7 bases. J lost 0 bases, V lost 2 bases, and 1 base had no gene match. Germline-derived CDR1 and CDR2 are SGHRS and YFSETQ. The CDR3 contains 14 residues. Here the CDR3 reads CASSFGGYQETQYF. CDR3 coding DNA: TGCGCCAGCAGCTTCGGGGGGTACCAAGAGACCCAGTACTTC.

V and J are TRBV11-2 and TRBJ2-3; tentatively, D is TRBD2 (7 bases). Germline values: CDR1 SGHAT, CDR2 FQNNGV. V dropped 5 bases and J dropped 10 bases, with 13 bases sitting between them. There are 12 residues in the CDR3. CDR3 protein: CASSPGGVSQYF. CDR3 bases: TGTGCCAGCAGCCCGGGGGGCGTCTCGCAGTATTTT.

This rearrangement joins TRBV7-8 to TRBJ2-7; D possibly corresponds to TRBD2 (6 bases). V lost 0 bases and J lost 5, with 11 bases in between. CDR1 and CDR2 from the germline V gene are SGHVS and FQNEAQ. The CDR3 runs to 14 residues. The CDR3, as DNA: TGTGCCAGCAGCTTAGCGCCGGGGGTCCACGAGCAGTACTTC. Amino acid sequence: CASSLAPGVHEQYF.

This clone occurred a few times. The chain is built from TRBV6-5 and TRBJ2-5; D may be TRBD1 (5 bases). CDR3 length: 15 amino acids. V gave up 6 bases and J gave up 1 base, with 15 bases separating them. The germline V gene has CDR1 MNHEY and CDR2 SVGAGI. The CDR3 DNA follows: TGTGCCAGCAGCCGCTCCCAGGGCCTCCAAGAGACCCAGTACTTC. It codes for CASSRSQGLQETQYF.

The chain joins TRBV14 to TRBJ2-1, with TRBD1 matching over 10 bases. J gave up 5 bases and V 3 bases, and 1 base lay outside the gene matches. Per the germline V gene, CDR1 is SGHDN and CDR2 is FVKESK. CDR3 length equals 14 residues. The CDR3: CASSQDRGDNEQFF. CDR3 DNA sequence: TGTGCCAGCAGCCAGGACAGGGGGGACAATGAGCAGTTCTTC.

The chain combines TRBV27 with TRBJ2-6; perhaps TRBD1 as D (5 bases). Germline CDR1 MNHEY, CDR2 SMNVEV (reference sequence). The V end lost 3 bases, the J end lost 0 bases, and 12 bases lay between the germline ends. The CDR3 spans 17 residues. CDR3: CASSFQGISSGANVLTF. CDR3 coding DNA: TGTGCCAGCAGTTTCCAGGGCATAAGCTCTGGGGCCAACGTCCTGACTTTC.

CDR3 in DNA: TGTGCCAGCAGGAGACAGGGTAAACCCGGGGAGCTGTTTTTT. Protein sequence: CASRRQGKPGELFF. J is TRBJ2-2 and V is TRBV27; TRBD1 matches 7 bases. The trim removed 6 bases at V and 6 bases at J, leaving 7 bases unmatched. Germline lookup yields CDR1 MNHEY and CDR2 SMNVEV (reference sequence). The CDR3 consists of 14 residues.

The chain has TRBV19 and TRBJ1-2; D is unclear. Germline V gene lookup returns CDR1 LNHDA and CDR2 SQIVND (reference sequence). The CDR3 loop spans 16 amino acids. The V end was cut by 7 bases, the J end by 4 bases, with 22 bases between. CDR3 DNA sequence: TGTGCCAGTACCTCTTCCGAGCAACCCGGCGGCTATGGCTACACCTTC. Translation: CASTSSEQPGGYGYTF.

The genes are TRBV7-8 and TRBJ2-7, with a tentative D call TRBD2 (5 bases). The CDR3 is made up of 16 amino acids. In germline, CDR1 is SGHVS, CDR2 FQNEAQ. Trimming removed 5 bases at V and 0 bases at J, with 17 bases between. The CDR3 nucleotides are TGTGCCAGCAGCCCACCGAGGGCGCTGGGCTCCTACGAGCAGTACTTC. Translated: CASSPPRALGSYEQYF.

This rearrangement joins TRBV4-3 to TRBJ1-4; 8 bases fit TRBD1. Trimming removed 1 base from V and 5 bases from J; junction bases left unmatched: 9. Germline CDR1 LGHNA, CDR2 YSLEER. The CDR3 extends over 17 amino acids. The CDR3 DNA follows: TGCGCCAGCAGCCAAGCTCTGGTTCGGACAGGGAATGAAAAACTGTTTTTT. Protein sequence: CASSQALVRTGNEKLFF.